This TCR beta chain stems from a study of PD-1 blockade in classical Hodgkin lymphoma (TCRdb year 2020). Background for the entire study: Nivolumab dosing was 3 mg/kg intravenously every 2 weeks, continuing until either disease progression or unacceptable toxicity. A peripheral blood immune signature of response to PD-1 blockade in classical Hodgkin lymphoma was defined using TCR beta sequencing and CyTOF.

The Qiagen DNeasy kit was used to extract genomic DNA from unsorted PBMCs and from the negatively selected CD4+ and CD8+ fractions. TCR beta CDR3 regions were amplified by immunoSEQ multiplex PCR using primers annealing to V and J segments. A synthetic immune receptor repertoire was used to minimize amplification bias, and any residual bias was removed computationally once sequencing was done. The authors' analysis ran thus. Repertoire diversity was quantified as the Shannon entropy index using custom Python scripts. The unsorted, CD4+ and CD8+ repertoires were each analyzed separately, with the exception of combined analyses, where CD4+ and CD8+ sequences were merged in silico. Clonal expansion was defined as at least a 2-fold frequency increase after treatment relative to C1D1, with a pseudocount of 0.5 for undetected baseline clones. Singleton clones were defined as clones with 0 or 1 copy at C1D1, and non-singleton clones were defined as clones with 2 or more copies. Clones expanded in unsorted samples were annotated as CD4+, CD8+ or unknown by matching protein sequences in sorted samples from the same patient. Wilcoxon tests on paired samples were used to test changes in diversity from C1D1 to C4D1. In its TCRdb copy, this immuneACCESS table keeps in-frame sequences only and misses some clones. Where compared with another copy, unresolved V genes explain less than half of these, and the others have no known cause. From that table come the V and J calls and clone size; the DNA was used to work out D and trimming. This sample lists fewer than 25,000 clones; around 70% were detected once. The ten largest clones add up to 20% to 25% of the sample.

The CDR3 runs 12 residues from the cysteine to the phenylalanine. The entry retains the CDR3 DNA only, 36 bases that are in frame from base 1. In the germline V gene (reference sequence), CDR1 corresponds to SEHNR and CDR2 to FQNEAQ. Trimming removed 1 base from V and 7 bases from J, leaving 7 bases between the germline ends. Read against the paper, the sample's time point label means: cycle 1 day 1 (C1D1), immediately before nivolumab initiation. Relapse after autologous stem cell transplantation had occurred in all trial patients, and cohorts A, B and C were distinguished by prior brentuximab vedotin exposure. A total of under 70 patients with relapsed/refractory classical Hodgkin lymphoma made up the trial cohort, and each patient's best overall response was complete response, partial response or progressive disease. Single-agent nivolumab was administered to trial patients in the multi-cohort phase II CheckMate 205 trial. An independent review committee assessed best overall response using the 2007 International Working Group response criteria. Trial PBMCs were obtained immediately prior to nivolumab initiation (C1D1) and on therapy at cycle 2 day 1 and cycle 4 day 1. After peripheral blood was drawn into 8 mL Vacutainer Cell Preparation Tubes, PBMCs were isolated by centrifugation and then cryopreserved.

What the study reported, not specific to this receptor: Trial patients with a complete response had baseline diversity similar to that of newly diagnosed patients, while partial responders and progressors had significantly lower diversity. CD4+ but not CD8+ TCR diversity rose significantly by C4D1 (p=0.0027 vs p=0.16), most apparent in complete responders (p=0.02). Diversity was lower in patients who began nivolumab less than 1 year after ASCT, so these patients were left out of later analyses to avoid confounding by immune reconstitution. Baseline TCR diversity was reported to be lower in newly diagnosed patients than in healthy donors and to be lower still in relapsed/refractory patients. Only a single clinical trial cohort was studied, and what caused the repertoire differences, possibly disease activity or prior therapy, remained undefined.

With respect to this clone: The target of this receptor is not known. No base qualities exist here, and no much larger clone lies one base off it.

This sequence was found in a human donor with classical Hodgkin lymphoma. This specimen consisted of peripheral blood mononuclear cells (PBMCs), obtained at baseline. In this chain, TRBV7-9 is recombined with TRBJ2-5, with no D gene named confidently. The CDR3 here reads CASSLGLGTQYF. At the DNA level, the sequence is TGTGCCAGCAGCTTAGGGCTGGGGACCCAGTACTTC.